This record looks at one T cell receptor beta chain sequence and its context. This record belongs to a study of OX40 agonist ivuxolimab in advanced cancers. Background on the study: The patients got ivuxolimab, which is an agonistic anti-OX40 (CD134) antibody.

Trimming cost V 3 bases and J 2 bases; bases outside gene matches: 3. Per the germline V gene, CDR1 is SGHTA and CDR2 is FQGNSA. The CDR3 totals 14 residues. Using immunoSEQ multiplex PCR, the repertoire was profiled, and TCRdb retains in-frame clones only, with some absent. The repertoire holds roughly 50,000 clones, with 80% as singletons. The starting material was CD4+ or CD8+ T cells sorted from blood, obtained in a trial of the OX40 agonist ivuxolimab. The TCR comes from an adult with an advanced solid tumor such as melanoma, head and neck, liver or kidney cancer. The chain couples TRBV7-2 to TRBJ1-2; 7 bases map to TRBD1. CDR3 amino acids: CASSLGQLNYGYTF. CDR3 sequence (DNA): TGTGCCAGCAGCTTGGGACAGCTGAACTATGGCTACACCTTC.